This TCR beta chain was identified during a study of blood T cell repertoires in COVID-19. Study summary: The United States, Italy and Spain were the sources of the acute and convalescent COVID-19 samples.

Sequencing was performed with immunoSEQ multiplex PCR; in TCRdb, only in-frame clones are kept and a portion is missing. The sample has 170,000 or so clones, roughly 86% seen once. The TCR sequence derives from a middle-aged man with active or convalescent COVID-19. The sequencing sample was made of peripheral blood.

CDR3 DNA: TGCAGTGCTAGTCAGGGGACAGGGGCCTACGAGCAGTACTTC. Amino acids: CSASQGTGAYEQYF. V and J are TRBV20-1 and TRBJ2-7; 10 bases match TRBD1. Germline CDR1 DFQATT, CDR2 SNEGSKA (reference sequence). The CDR3 is 14 residues long. Trimming took 3 bases from V and 2 from J; bases not matched to a gene: 4.